Below, 27 T cell receptor beta chains from the same sample are listed, as sequenced in a study of shared clonotypes between healthy human individuals. The method was immunoSEQ multiplex PCR; TCRdb's version includes in-frame clones alone and lacks a portion of them. Here the sample spans about half a million clones, about 85% being singletons. Source material: PBMCs. These receptors were taken from a woman between 35 and 50 years old in good health. Some clones in this sample may be carry-over from other donors' samples.

The rearrangement uses TRBV30 and TRBJ2-5; D perhaps matches TRBD1 (5 bases). The CDR3 extends over 13 amino acids. Trimming pared 7 bases from V and 5 bases from J, leaving 17 bases between. CDR1 GTSNPN and CDR2 SVGIG come from the germline V gene (reference sequence). This CDR3 is CAYGWGLGETQYF. The CDR3 DNA is TGTGCCTATGGCTGGGGCCTTGGGGAGACCCAGTACTTC.

This chain joins TRBV28 and TRBJ1-2; a possible D gene is TRBD1 (5 bases). The germline V and J ends were trimmed by 3 bases and 8 bases, with 19 bases remaining between them. Germline CDR1 MDHEN, CDR2 SYDVKM. The CDR3 is 15 residues long. CDR3 loop: CASSLTAYPAWGYTF. The CDR3 DNA reads as TGTGCCAGCAGTTTGACAGCCTACCCCGCCTGGGGCTACACCTTC.

The count of this clone is one. The V and J genes are TRBV28 and TRBJ1-5; D gene unclear. Germline V gene lookup returns CDR1 MDHEN and CDR2 SYDVKM. V was pared by 4 bases and J by 2 bases, with 9 bases between. The CDR3 contains 14 residues. This CDR3 reads CASSSGVGNQPQHF. As DNA, the CDR3 is TGTGCCAGCAGTTCCGGGGTTGGCAATCAGCCCCAGCATTTT.

Worth noting for this clone: One base separates it from a far larger clone, so it is likely a read error. The same CDR3 arises from other DNA sequences in this sample as well. The V call is TRBV15, the J call TRBJ1-2; the D is unclear. CDR3 size: 13 residues. In germline, CDR1 is LNHNV, CDR2 YYDKDF (reference sequence). V gave up 5 bases and J gave up 5 bases, with 12 bases separating them. The CDR3 loop is CATSLRFGYGYTF. Here the CDR3 DNA reads TGTGCCACCAGCCTAAGGTTCGGATATGGCTACACCTTC. Combining the CDR3 with reference TRBV15 and TRBJ1-2 gives the whole variable domain DAMVIQNPRYQVTQFGKPVTLSCSQTLNHNVMYWYQQKSSQAPKLLFHYYDKDFNNEADTPDNFQSRRPNTSFCFLDIRSPGLGDTAMYLCATSLRFGYGYTFGSGTRLTVV.

This clone showed up just once. The V gene is TRBV5-1, the J gene TRBJ2-1, with 9 bases fitting TRBD2. CDR1 is SGHRS, CDR2 YFSETQ, per germline. The CDR3 spans 16 residues. The J segment lost 6 bases and the V segment lost 4 bases, leaving 11 bases of the junction unmatched. The CDR3 here is CASSPTSGRVSNEQFF. CDR3 bases: TGCGCCAGCAGCCCCACTAGCGGGCGTGTCTCCAATGAGCAGTTCTTC. The full variable domain, rest sourced from reference TRBV5-1 and TRBJ2-1, is KAGVTQTPRYLIKTRGQQVTLSCSPISGHRSVSWYQQTPGQGLQFLFEYFSETQRNKGNFPGRFSGRQFSNSRSEMNVSTLELGDSALYLCASSPTSGRVSNEQFFGPGTRLTVL.

With respect to this clone: A read error likely explains this, since a far larger clone differs by one base. This sample also contains other DNA sequences that code for the same CDR3. J is TRBJ2-1 and V is TRBV7-3, with 13 bases that match TRBD2. This CDR3 has 15 amino acids. CDR1 and CDR2 from the germline V gene are SGHTA and FQGTGA. CDR3 region: CASSPGLAGADEQFF. In DNA form, the CDR3 reads TGTGCAAGCAGTCCCGGACTAGCGGGAGCCGATGAGCAGTTCTTC. Full variable domain (remainder filled in from reference TRBV7-3 and TRBJ2-1): GAGVSQTPSNKVTEKGKYVELRCDPISGHTALYWYRQSLGQGPEFLIYFQGTGAADDSGLPNDRFFAVRPEGSVSTLKIQRTERGDSAVYLCASSPGLAGADEQFFGPGTRLTVL.

This clone was seen only once. A far more abundant clone sits one base away, making this likely a read error. The rearrangement links TRBV19 to TRBJ2-7; 7 bases are a match to TRBD1. The V segment lost 3 bases and the J segment 12 bases; nucleotides outside the gene matches: 5. The CDR3 runs to 11 residues. Germline CDR1 LNHDA, CDR2 SQIVND (reference sequence). The DNA of the CDR3 is TGTGCCAGTAGTATTGGGGGACAGCGGTACTTC. Residues: CASSIGGQRYF.

The V gene is TRBV28, the J gene TRBJ2-7; 12 nucleotides line up with TRBD2. CDR1 and CDR2 (germline): MDHEN, SYDVKM. The CDR3 has 13 residues. V dropped 10 bases and J dropped 2; count of bases not matched to a gene: 3. The CDR3 region is CATGLAGPYEQYF. DNA of the CDR3: TGTGCCACCGGACTAGCGGGACCCTACGAGCAGTACTTC.

The chain joins TRBV5-1 to TRBJ2-2; 14 bases agree with TRBD2. The CDR3 covers 17 residues. J was trimmed by 4 bases and V by 2 bases; bases with no gene match: 4. Germline CDR1 and CDR2: SGHRS and YFSETQ. Here the CDR3 reads CASSLSTSGRATGELFF. The CDR3 DNA follows: TGCGCCAGCAGCTTATCGACTAGCGGGAGGGCCACCGGGGAGCTGTTTTTT.

The chain has TRBV29-1 and TRBJ2-7; TRBD2 is a possible D gene (6 bases). The length of the CDR3 is 12 residues. V shed 8 bases and J shed 2 bases, with 13 bases lying between them. Germline V gives CDR1 SQVTM, CDR2 ANQGSEA. The CDR3 loop reads CSCGNNPYEQYF. The CDR3 nucleotides are TGCAGCTGCGGGAACAACCCCTACGAGCAGTACTTC.

V usage is TRBV27 and J usage is TRBJ2-1, with TRBD1 matching 12 bases. Germline V gives CDR1 MNHEY, CDR2 SMNVEV (reference sequence). J gave up 10 bases and V 8 bases, and 9 bases lay outside the gene matches. The CDR3 runs 14 residues. The CDR3 DNA is TGTGCCAGCGTTAGGGACAGGGGGCTAGGGGAGCAGTTCTTC. It yields the protein CASVRDRGLGEQFF.

The CDR3 nucleotides are TGTGCCAGCAGTGAAGCGCGGTGGGGTCGGGTGCAGTACTTC. This sequence encodes CASSEARWGRVQYF. V and J are TRBV2 and TRBJ2-7; no reliable D call. Trimming removed 0 bases at V and 9 bases at J, with 15 bases between. This CDR3 spans 14 amino acids. Per germline, CDR1 SNHLY and CDR2 FYNNEI.

This chain connects TRBV7-8 to TRBJ1-1; no clear D gene. The CDR3 covers 13 residues. CDR1 and CDR2 (germline): SGHVS, FQNEAQ. V was shortened by 5 bases and J by 5 bases, with 12 bases between the two germline ends. In DNA, the CDR3 is TGTGCCAGCAGCCCCCAGGCGAGGACTGAAGCTTTCTTT. Translating gives CASSPQARTEAFF.

The chain joins TRBV9 to TRBJ1-2; TRBD1 might be the D (5 bases). V dropped 0 bases and J dropped 0 bases, with 27 bases sitting between them. Germline V gene lookup returns CDR1 SGDLS and CDR2 YYNGEE. The CDR3 extends over 21 amino acids. In DNA form, the CDR3 reads TGTGCCAGCAGCGTAGACGTCACTGGGGACTCTGGTGAGGGGTCTAACTATGGCTACACCTTC. Its translation is CASSVDVTGDSGEGSNYGYTF.

This clone was detected only once. J is TRBJ2-1 and V is TRBV5-4, with D perhaps TRBD2 (6 bases). The CDR3 contains 14 residues. Germline V gene lookup returns CDR1 SGHNT and CDR2 YYREEE (reference sequence). Trimming cost V 4 bases and J 7 bases, with 15 bases left between them. CDR3 in amino acids: CASSPPGLENEQFF. The CDR3 coding sequence is TGTGCCAGCAGCCCTCCGGGACTGGAGAATGAGCAGTTCTTC.

The chain combines TRBV10-2 with TRBJ1-1, with 7 bases fitting TRBD1. The length of the CDR3 is 14 residues. The germline V gene encodes CDR1 WSHSY and CDR2 SAAADI. V lost 5 bases, J lost 1 base, and 4 bases stayed unmatched. The CDR3 DNA follows: TGCGCCAGCAGTTCAGGGGGAACGAACACTGAAGCTTTCTTT. Translating it yields CASSSGGTNTEAFF.

The chain has TRBV28 and TRBJ2-7; TRBD1 might be the D (6 bases). In germline, CDR1 is MDHEN, CDR2 SYDVKM. The V end lost 6 bases, the J end lost 4 bases, and 16 bases lay between the germline ends. The CDR3 extends over 14 amino acids. DNA for the CDR3: TGTGCCAGCAGCCCGACAGGATCCTTTTACGAGCAGTACTTC. Its translation is CASSPTGSFYEQYF.

The gene calls are TRBV18 and TRBJ1-3; no clear D gene. V was cut by 0 bases and J by 4 bases, with 4 bases left in between. This CDR3 has 13 amino acids. Per the germline V gene, CDR1 is KGHSH and CDR2 is LQKENI. The CDR3, as DNA: TGTGCCAGCTCACCACCTGCGGGAAACACCATATATTTT. As protein: CASSPPAGNTIYF.

Note on this clone: This may be a read error, as it is one base from a much larger clone. The chain employs TRBV10-3 and TRBJ2-5; 7 positions agree with TRBD1. The CDR3 is made up of 13 amino acids. The trim removed 6 bases at V and 9 bases at J, leaving 10 bases unmatched. From germline, CDR1 is ENHRY and CDR2 SYGVKD. As DNA, the CDR3 is TGTGCCATCAGGACAGGGCCGGAATGGGCCCAGTACTTC. It codes for CAIRTGPEWAQYF.

V usage is TRBV7-8 and J usage is TRBJ2-4; D gene unclear. CDR1 SGHVS and CDR2 FQNEAQ come from the germline V gene. The CDR3 runs 16 residues. V lost 3 bases and J 1 base, leaving 13 bases between the germline ends. CDR3 nucleotides: TGTGCCAGCAGCTTGATGAGGTTCAGCGCCAAAAACATTCAGTACTTC. Encoded protein: CASSLMRFSAKNIQYF.

The chain carries TRBV10-3 and TRBJ2-5; maybe TRBD2 (5 bases). The CDR3 has 17 amino acids. V was shortened by 2 bases and J by 2 bases, with 18 bases between the two germline ends. CDR1 is ENHRY, CDR2 SYGVKD, per germline. CDR3 loop: CAISEGSRGSSQETQYF. The CDR3, as DNA: TGTGCCATCAGTGAGGGCTCCCGAGGGTCTAGTCAAGAGACCCAGTACTTC.

The genes are TRBV29-1 and TRBJ2-1; D might be TRBD1 or TRBD2, each matching 5 bases. CDR3 size: 11 residues. V was shortened by 6 bases and J by 8 bases, with 11 bases between the two germline ends. Per germline, CDR1 SQVTM and CDR2 ANQGSEA. In nucleotides, the CDR3 is TGCAGCGTAGGGACGAACTATGAGCAGTTCTTC. It translates to CSVGTNYEQFF.

In nucleotides, the CDR3 is TGTGCCAGTAGTTTACCGGGACTAGCGGGAGGTAACACCGGGGAGCTGTTTTTT. This sequence encodes CASSLPGLAGGNTGELFF. The chain has TRBV19 and TRBJ2-2, with 15 bases lining up with TRBD2. The CDR3 is 18 amino acids. With 5 bases clipped from V and 2 bases from J, the junction kept 6 bases outside the gene matches. The germline CDR1 and CDR2 sequences are LNHDA and SQIVND (reference sequence).

This sequence joins TRBV29-1 and TRBJ2-2; TRBD2 aligns across 12 bases. Trimming took 3 bases from V and 6 from J; bases not matched to a gene: 5. CDR1 is SQVTM and CDR2 is ANQGSEA in the germline V gene. The CDR3 length is 15 residues. The CDR3 sequence is CSVEGLAGGSGELFF. In DNA, the CDR3 is TGCAGCGTTGAGGGGCTAGCGGGAGGGTCCGGGGAGCTGTTTTTT.

V is TRBV7-9 and J is TRBJ2-7; the D gene is possibly TRBD1 (5 bases). CDR3 length: 14 residues. Trimming cost V 1 base and J 2 bases, with 9 bases left between them. Germline values: CDR1 SEHNR, CDR2 FQNEAQ (reference sequence). The CDR3 region has the DNA TGTGCCAGCAGCTTAGGTTGGGGCCCCTACGAGCAGTACTTC. Residues: CASSLGWGPYEQYF.

The rearrangement uses TRBV28 and TRBJ2-2; 9 nucleotides agree with TRBD2. V was pared by 8 bases and J by 0 bases, with 4 bases of the junction left unmatched. Germline CDR1 and CDR2: MDHEN and SYDVKM. The CDR3 is 15 residues long. CDR3 nucleotide sequence: TGTGCCAGCGCCTCTAGCGGGACGAACACCGGGGAGCTGTTTTTT. Amino acids: CASASSGTNTGELFF.

The chain couples TRBV11-2 to TRBJ2-2; D remains ambiguous. The ends were cut back, 5 bases at V and 0 bases at J, with 10 bases in the middle. This CDR3 has 15 residues. Germline V gene sequence: CDR1 SGHAT, CDR2 FQNNGV. The CDR3 bases are TGTGCCAGCAGCCAACACCTCGCGAACACCGGGGAGCTGTTTTTT. Residues: CASSQHLANTGELFF.